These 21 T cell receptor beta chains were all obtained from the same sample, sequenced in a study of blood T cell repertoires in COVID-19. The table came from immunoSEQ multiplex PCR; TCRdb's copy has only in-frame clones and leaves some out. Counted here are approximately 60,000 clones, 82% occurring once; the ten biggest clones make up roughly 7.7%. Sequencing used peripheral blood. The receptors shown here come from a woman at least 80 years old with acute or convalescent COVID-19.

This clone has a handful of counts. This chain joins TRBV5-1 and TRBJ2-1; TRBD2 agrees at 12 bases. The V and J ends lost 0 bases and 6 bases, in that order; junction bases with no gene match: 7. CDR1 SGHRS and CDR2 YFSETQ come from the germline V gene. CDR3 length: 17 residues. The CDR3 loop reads CASSLGPTSGRGNEQFF. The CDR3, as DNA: TGCGCCAGCAGCTTGGGGCCGACTAGCGGGAGAGGCAATGAGCAGTTCTTC.

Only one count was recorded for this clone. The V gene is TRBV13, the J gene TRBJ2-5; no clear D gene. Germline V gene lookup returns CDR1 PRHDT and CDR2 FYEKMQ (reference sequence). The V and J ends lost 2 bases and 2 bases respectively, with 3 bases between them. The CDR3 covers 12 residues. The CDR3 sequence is CASSLQQETQYF. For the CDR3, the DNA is TGTGCCAGCAGCTTACAGCAAGAGACCCAGTACTTC.

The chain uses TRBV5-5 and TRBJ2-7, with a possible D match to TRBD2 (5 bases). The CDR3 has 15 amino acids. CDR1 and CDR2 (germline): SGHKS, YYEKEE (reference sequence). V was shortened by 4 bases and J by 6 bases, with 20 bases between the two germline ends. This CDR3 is CASSRRTGNLPEQYF. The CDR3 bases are TGTGCCAGCAGCAGGCGGACGGGAAACTTGCCCGAGCAGTACTTC. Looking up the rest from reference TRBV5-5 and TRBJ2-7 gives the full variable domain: DAGVTQSPTHLIKTRGQQVTLRCSPISGHKSVSWYQQVLGQGPQFIFQYYEKEERGRGNFPDRFSARQFPNYSSELNVNALLLGDSALYLCASSRRTGNLPEQYFGPGTRLTVT.

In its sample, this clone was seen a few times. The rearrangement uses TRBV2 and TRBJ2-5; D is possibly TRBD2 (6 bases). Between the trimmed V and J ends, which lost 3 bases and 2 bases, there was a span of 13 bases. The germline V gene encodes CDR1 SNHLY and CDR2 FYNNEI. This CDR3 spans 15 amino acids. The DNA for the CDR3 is TGTGCCAGCAGTGACCCTATAGCGGTACAAGAGACCCAGTACTTC. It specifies CASSDPIAVQETQYF.

As DNA, the CDR3 is TGTGCCAGCAGCGCGACTAGCGGGAGGAACACAGATACGCAGTATTTT. Translation: CASSATSGRNTDTQYF. V usage is TRBV7-9 and J usage is TRBJ2-3, with 13 bases lining up with TRBD2. Germline V CDR1 and CDR2: SEHNR, FQNEAQ (reference sequence). This CDR3 comprises 16 residues. V dropped 5 bases and J dropped 2; count of bases not matched to a gene: 4.

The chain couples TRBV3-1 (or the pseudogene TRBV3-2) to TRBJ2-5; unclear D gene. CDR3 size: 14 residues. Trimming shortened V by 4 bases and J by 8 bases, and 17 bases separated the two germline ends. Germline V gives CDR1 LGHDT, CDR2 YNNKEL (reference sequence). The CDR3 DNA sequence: TGTGCCAGCAGCCCGCTGCAGGTTGGGCGAACCCAGTACTTC. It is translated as CASSPLQVGRTQYF.

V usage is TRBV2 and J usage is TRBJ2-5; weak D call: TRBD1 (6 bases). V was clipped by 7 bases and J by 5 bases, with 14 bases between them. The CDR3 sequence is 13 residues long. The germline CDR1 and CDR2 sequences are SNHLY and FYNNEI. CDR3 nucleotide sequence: TGTGCCAGCACAGGGGTGGTTGGGGAGACCCAGTACTTC. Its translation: CASTGVVGETQYF.

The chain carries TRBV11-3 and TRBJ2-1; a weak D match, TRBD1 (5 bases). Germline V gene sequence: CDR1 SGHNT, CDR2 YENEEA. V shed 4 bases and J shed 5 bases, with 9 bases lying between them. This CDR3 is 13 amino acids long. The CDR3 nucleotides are TGTGCCAGCAGCTATCTAGGGGACAATGAGCAGTTCTTC. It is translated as CASSYLGDNEQFF.

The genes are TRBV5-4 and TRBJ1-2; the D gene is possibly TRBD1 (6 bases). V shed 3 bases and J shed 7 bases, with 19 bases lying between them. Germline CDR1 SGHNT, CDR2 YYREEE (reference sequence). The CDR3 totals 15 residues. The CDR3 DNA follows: TGTGCCAGCAGCTACCTAGGGGGGGCGAAAGGTGGCTACACCTTC. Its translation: CASSYLGGAKGGYTF. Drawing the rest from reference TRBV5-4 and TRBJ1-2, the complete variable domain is ETGVTQSPTHLIKTRGQQVTLRCSSQSGHNTVSWYQQALGQGPQFIFQYYREEENGRGNFPPRFSGLQFPNYSSELNVNALELDDSALYLCASSYLGGAKGGYTFGSGTRLTVV.

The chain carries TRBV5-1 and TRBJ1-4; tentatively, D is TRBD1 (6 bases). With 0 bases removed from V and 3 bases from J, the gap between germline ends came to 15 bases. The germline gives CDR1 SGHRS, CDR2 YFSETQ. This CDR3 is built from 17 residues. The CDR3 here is CASSLAPIGGPNEKLFF. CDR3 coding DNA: TGCGCCAGCAGCTTGGCTCCGATTGGGGGCCCTAATGAAAAACTGTTTTTT.

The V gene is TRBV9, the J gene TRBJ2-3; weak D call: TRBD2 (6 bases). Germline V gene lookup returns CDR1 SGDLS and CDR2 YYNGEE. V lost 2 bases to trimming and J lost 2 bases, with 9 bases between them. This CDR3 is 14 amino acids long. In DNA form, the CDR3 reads TGTGCCAGCAGCGTGAGCGGGTTCACAGATACGCAGTATTTT. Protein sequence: CASSVSGFTDTQYF. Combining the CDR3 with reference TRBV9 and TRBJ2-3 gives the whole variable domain DSGVTQTPKHLITATGQRVTLRCSPRSGDLSVYWYQQSLDQGLQFLIQYYNGEERAKGNILERFSAQQFPDLHSELNLSSLELGDSALYFCASSVSGFTDTQYFGPGTRLTVL.

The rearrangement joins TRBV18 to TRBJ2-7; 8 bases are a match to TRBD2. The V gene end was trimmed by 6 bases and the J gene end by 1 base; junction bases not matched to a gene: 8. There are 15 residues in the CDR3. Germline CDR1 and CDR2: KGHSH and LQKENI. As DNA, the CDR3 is TGTGCCAGCTCCCGGGATAGCGGGGAATCCTACGAGCAGTACTTC. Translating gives CASSRDSGESYEQYF.

CDR3 DNA: TGTGCCACCTCCAGGGGCCCCTACGAGCAGTACTTC. Its translation: CATSRGPYEQYF. J is TRBJ2-7 and V is TRBV19; D is possibly TRBD1 (6 bases). The germline gives CDR1 LNHDA, CDR2 SQIVND (reference sequence). This CDR3 contains 12 residues. Trimming removed 10 bases at V and 2 bases at J, with 12 bases between.

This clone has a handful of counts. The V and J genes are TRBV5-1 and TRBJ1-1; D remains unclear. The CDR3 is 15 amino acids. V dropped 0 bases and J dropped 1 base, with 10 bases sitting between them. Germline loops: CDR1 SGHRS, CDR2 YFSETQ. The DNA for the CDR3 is TGCGCCAGCAGCTTGGTCCAGGCCACGAACACTGAAGCTTTCTTT. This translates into CASSLVQATNTEAFF.

CDR3 in amino acids: CASSTRGGTQYF. For the CDR3, the DNA is TGTGCCAGCAGCACCAGAGGCGGTACGCAGTATTTT. The chain carries TRBV7-6 and TRBJ2-3; no clear D. The CDR3 contains 12 residues. Trimming took 5 bases from V and 8 from J, leaving 11 bases between them. Per the germline V gene, CDR1 is SGHVS and CDR2 is FNYEAQ.

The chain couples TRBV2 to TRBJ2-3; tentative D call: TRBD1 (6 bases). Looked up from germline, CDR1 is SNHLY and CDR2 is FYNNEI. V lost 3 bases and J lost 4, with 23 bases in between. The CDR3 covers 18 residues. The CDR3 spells CASSEPMILVGGPDTQYF. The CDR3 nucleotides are TGTGCCAGCAGTGAGCCCATGATACTAGTTGGGGGCCCAGATACGCAGTATTTT.

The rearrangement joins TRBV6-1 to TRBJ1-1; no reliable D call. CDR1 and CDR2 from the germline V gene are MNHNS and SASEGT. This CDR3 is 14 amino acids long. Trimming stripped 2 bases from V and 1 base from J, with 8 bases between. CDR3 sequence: CASSEQVTNTEAFF. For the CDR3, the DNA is TGTGCCAGCAGTGAACAGGTAACGAACACTGAAGCTTTCTTT.

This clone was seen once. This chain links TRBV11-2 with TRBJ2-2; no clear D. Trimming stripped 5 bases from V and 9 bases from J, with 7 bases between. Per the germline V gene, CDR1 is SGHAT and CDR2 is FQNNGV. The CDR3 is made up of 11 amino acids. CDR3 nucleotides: TGTGCCAGCAGCGAGACTCGGGAGCTGTTTTTT. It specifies CASSETRELFF.

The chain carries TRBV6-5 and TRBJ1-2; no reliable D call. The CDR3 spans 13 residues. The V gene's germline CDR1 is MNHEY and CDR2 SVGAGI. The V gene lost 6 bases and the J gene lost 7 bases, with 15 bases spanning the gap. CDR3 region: CASSIGRGSGYTF. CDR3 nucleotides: TGTGCCAGCAGCATCGGCCGAGGCTCTGGCTACACCTTC.

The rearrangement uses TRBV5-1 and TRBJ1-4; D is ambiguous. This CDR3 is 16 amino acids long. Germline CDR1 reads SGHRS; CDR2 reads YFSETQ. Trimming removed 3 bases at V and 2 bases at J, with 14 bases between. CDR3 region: CASSSGGLATNEKLFF. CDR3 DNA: TGCGCCAGCAGCTCGGGAGGATTAGCGACTAATGAAAAACTGTTTTTT. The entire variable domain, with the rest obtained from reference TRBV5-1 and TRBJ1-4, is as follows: KAGVTQTPRYLIKTRGQQVTLSCSPISGHRSVSWYQQTPGQGLQFLFEYFSETQRNKGNFPGRFSGRQFSNSRSEMNVSTLELGDSALYLCASSSGGLATNEKLFFGSGTQLSVL.

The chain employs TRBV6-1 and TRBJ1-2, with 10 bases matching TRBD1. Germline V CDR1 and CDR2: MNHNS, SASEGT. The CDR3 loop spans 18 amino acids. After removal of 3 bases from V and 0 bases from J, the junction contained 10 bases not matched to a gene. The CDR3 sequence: CASSDDGQGGYSNYGYTF. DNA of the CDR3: TGTGCCAGCAGTGATGACGGACAGGGGGGTTATTCTAACTATGGCTACACCTTC.